Below, 30 T cell receptor beta chains from the same sample are listed, as sequenced in a study of CD8+CD57+ T cells in acquired aplastic anemia. Genomic DNA served as template for TCR beta VDJ and CDR3 profiling. TCRdb reprocessed the reads with MiXCR, giving one entry per CDR3 protein. This sample has roughly 420,000 distinct CDR3 sequences, with about 70% found just once. The sample taken for sequencing was sorted CD4+, CD8+, or CD8+CD57+ T cells (not recorded which) from PBMCs. The receptors here all came from a human donor in good health, serving as a control.

The gene calls are TRBV20-1 and TRBJ2-7, with D perhaps TRBD2 (5 bases). The CDR3 contains 16 residues. The germline CDR1 and CDR2 sequences are DFQATT and SNEGSKA (reference sequence). The V gene lost 0 bases and the J gene lost 0 bases, with 15 bases spanning the gap. CDR3 residues: CSARDAQLASSYEQYF. The CDR3 region has the DNA TGCAGTGCTAGAGATGCCCAGCTAGCTAGCTCCTACGAGCAGTACTTC.

This clonotype showed up just a few times. CDR3 DNA: TGTGCCAGCAGCTTAAGGCCCTATTACGAGCAGTACGTC. Its protein is CASSLRPYYEQYV. The chain links TRBV11-3 to TRBJ2-7; D gene ambiguous. The length of the CDR3 is 13 residues. V was clipped by 2 bases and J by 4 bases, with 9 bases between them. Looked up from germline, CDR1 is SGHNT and CDR2 is YENEEA.

This clonotype was seen more than once but under ten times. The chain has TRBV10-3 and TRBJ1-3, with 8 nucleotides matching TRBD1. The CDR3 is 13 residues long. The germline CDR1 and CDR2 sequences are ENHRY and SYGVKD. Unmatched junction bases numbered 4, after V lost 8 bases and J lost 4 bases. CDR3 sequence: CAIWTGSGNTIYF. CDR3 DNA: TGTGCCATCTGGACAGGGTCAGGAAACACCATATATTTT.

V gene TRBV15 combines with J gene TRBJ1-1; unclear D gene. This CDR3 is 14 amino acids long. CDR1 LNHNV and CDR2 YYDKDF come from the germline V gene (reference sequence). The germline V and J ends were trimmed by 0 bases and 5 bases, with 10 bases remaining between them. The CDR3 DNA follows: TGTGCCACCAGCAGAGATGGGTCAACGACTGAAGCTTTCTTT. It is translated as CATSRDGSTTEAFF.

This clonotype appeared a single time. The chain is built from TRBV5-1 and TRBJ2-3; perhaps TRBD2 as D (6 bases). Deletions cut 0 bases from V and 5 bases from J, with 13 bases between. The CDR3 has 15 amino acids. Per the germline V gene, CDR1 is SGHRS and CDR2 is YFSETQ. The CDR3 coding sequence is TGCGCCAGCAGCTTGGCCTCGGGGGAAAGAGATACGCAGTATTTT. Amino acids: CASSLASGERDTQYF.

This clonotype was recorded many times. V and J are TRBV12-3 or TRBV12-4 and TRBJ1-1, with D unresolved. The CDR3 has 13 residues. The germline V and J ends were trimmed by 3 bases and 3 bases, with 8 bases remaining between them. The CDR3 DNA follows: TGTGCCAGCAGTTTTAGTGCCTACACTGAAGCTTTCTTT. Its protein is CASSFSAYTEAFF.

This chain uses TRBV7-9 with TRBJ1-5; D uncertain. Germline V lookup: CDR1 SEHNR, CDR2 FQNEAQ (reference sequence). Trimming removed 5 bases from V and 7 bases from J, with 30 bases in between. The CDR3 consists of 19 residues. The CDR3 is CASSIYVWSAADDPQPQHF. CDR3 sequence (DNA): TGTGCCAGCAGCATATATGTCTGGAGCGCCGCCGACGATCCCCAGCCCCAGCATTTT.

A remark on this clonotype: The final CDR3 position lacks the conserved phenylalanine or tryptophan, pointing to a likely read error. The DNA is omitted, as the CDR3 cannot be located on it reliably, and the CDR3 follows TCRdb's listing. The chain uses TRBV7-2 and TRBJ1-2. A total of 13 residues make up the CDR3, ends included. CDR1 is SGHTA and CDR2 is FQGNSA in the germline V gene. The CDR3 here is CASSLLGNTDTQY.

Note on this clonotype: Mismatch with germline at one junction end may stem from a read error. This sequence joins TRBV9 and TRBJ1-5; 9 bases agree with TRBD1. This CDR3 comprises 13 residues. Germline V gene sequence: CDR1 SGDLS, CDR2 YYNGEE. The DNA of the CDR3 is TGTGCCAGCAGCGTAGCCGGGACAGGGCCACGAGCTTTT. It yields the protein CASSVAGTGPRAF. Complete variable domain (other parts from reference TRBV9 and TRBJ1-5): DSGVTQTPKHLITATGQRVTLRCSPRSGDLSVYWYQQSLDQGLQFLIQYYNGEERAKGNILERFSAQQFPDLHSELNLSSLELGDSALYFCASSVAGTGPRAFGDGTRLSIL.

The table lists this clonotype with a count of one. The chain has TRBV12-5 and TRBJ1-5; 7 nucleotides match TRBD1. The CDR3 runs to 18 residues. Germline CDR1 and CDR2: LGHNT and FRNRAP. V shed 6 bases, J shed 0 bases, and the junction held 14 bases outside the gene matches. The CDR3 sequence: CASGSGQDGRPSNQPQHF. The CDR3 nucleotides read TGTGCTAGTGGGTCTGGACAGGATGGAAGGCCTAGCAATCAGCCCCAGCATTTT.

V gene TRBV24-1 combines with J gene TRBJ2-5; D may be TRBD1 or TRBD2 (5 bases each). The germline CDR1 and CDR2 sequences are KGHDR and SFDVKD. The CDR3 extends over 13 amino acids. This chain's CDR3 is CGTRARGGETQYF. In DNA form, the CDR3 reads TGTGGTACTAGGGCTCGGGGCGGGGAGACCCAGTACTTC.

Concerning this clonotype itself: The final CDR3 position lacks the conserved phenylalanine or tryptophan, pointing to a likely read error. The DNA is left out, because the CDR3 cannot be placed on it with certainty; the CDR3 is given as TCRdb lists it. V usage is TRBV9 and J usage is TRBJ1-2. The CDR3 has 13 amino acids, counting both end residues. The V gene's germline CDR1 is SGDLS and CDR2 YYNGEE. The chain's CDR3 is CACSGEQHNAHPL.

The rearrangement joins TRBV5-4 to TRBJ2-7; D perhaps matches TRBD1 (6 bases). There are 15 residues in the CDR3. Deletions cut 3 bases from V and 4 bases from J, with 17 bases between. The germline V gene encodes CDR1 SGHNT and CDR2 YYREEE (reference sequence). CDR3 nucleotide sequence: TGTGCCAGCAGCTCCGCAATGACAGGTCTGTACGAGCAGTACTTC. The encoded protein is CASSSAMTGLYEQYF.

The chain uses TRBV7-2 and TRBJ1-5; TRBD1 matches at 7 bases. Per germline, CDR1 SGHTA and CDR2 FQGNSA. The CDR3 runs 15 residues. The V and J ends lost 1 base and 7 bases, in that order; junction bases with no gene match: 7. CDR3 sequence (DNA): TGTGCCAGCAGCTTAGGACAGGGCCGAAGCCAGCCCCAGCATTTT. This translates into CASSLGQGRSQPQHF.

The chain is built from TRBV15 and TRBJ1-2; no clear D. The CDR3 has 12 residues. The germline V gene has CDR1 LNHNV and CDR2 YYDKDF (reference sequence). Deletions cut 5 bases from V and 7 bases from J, with 11 bases between. CDR3 bases: TGTGCCACCAGCGTCAGTACCTGTGGCTACACCTTC. Amino acid sequence: CATSVSTCGYTF.

This clonotype was seen a few times. V is TRBV2 and J is TRBJ1-1, with 10 positions matching TRBD1. There are 16 residues in the CDR3. Trimming cost V 5 bases and J 5 bases; bases outside gene matches: 11. CDR1 is SNHLY and CDR2 is FYNNEI in the germline V gene. This CDR3 reads CASSFNPGQGVTEAFF. The CDR3 bases are TGTGCCAGCAGTTTTAACCCCGGACAGGGGGTAACTGAAGCTTTCTTT.

The rearrangement joins TRBV15 to TRBJ2-3; D unresolved. V lost 5 bases and J lost 1, with 13 bases in between. Germline CDR1 and CDR2: LNHNV and YYDKDF (reference sequence). This CDR3 comprises 15 residues. CDR3 nucleotides: TGTGCCACCAGCCTCCTGGGATCCCGCACAGATACGCAGTATTTT. Translating gives CATSLLGSRTDTQYF.

To note about this clonotype: Since the CDR3 does not end with the conserved phenylalanine or tryptophan, this likely comes from a read error. The limits of the CDR3 on the DNA are not certain, so only TCRdb's listed CDR3 is given. V usage is TRBV7-3 and J usage is TRBJ1-2. The CDR3 is 13 amino acids in total, end residues counted. The germline gives CDR1 SGHTA, CDR2 FQGTGA. This CDR3 reads CASSPERSEQYIL.

This clonotype occurred once. The chain is built from TRBV12-3 or TRBV12-4 and TRBJ2-7; D assignment may be TRBD1 or TRBD2 (5 bases each). The CDR3 length is 15 residues. V shed 5 bases and J shed 3 bases, with 17 bases lying between them. DNA for the CDR3: TGTGCCAGCAGTCCCCCGGGACCCAGGCTCTACGAGCAGTACTTC. This sequence encodes CASSPPGPRLYEQYF.

This clonotype was found many times. V gene TRBV20-1 combines with J gene TRBJ2-3; 8 bases align to TRBD2. CDR3 length: 13 amino acids. V lost 7 bases to trimming and J lost 4 bases; unmatched junction nucleotides: 7. Germline V lookup: CDR1 DFQATT, CDR2 SNEGSKA (reference sequence). CDR3 bases: TGCAGTGTAAAAGCGGGGGAGCCAGATACGCAGTATTTT. Its protein is CSVKAGEPDTQYF.

Note on this clonotype: The junction and the germline gene differ at one end; a read error may be behind it. The chain combines TRBV4-3 with TRBJ2-3, with a weak D call TRBD1 (6 bases). The length of the CDR3 is 12 residues. Germline assignment: CDR1 LGHNA and CDR2 YSLEER. The CDR3 sequence: CASSRDTYTQYF. The CDR3 DNA sequence: TGCGCCAGCAGCAGGGACACATATACGCAGTATTTT.

This clonotype was recorded at least ten times. CDR3 nucleotide sequence: TGCAGTGCTAGGAAGACAGGGGACAATCAGCCCCAGCATTTT. Translating it yields CSARKTGDNQPQHF. This chain links TRBV20-1 with TRBJ1-5, with 8 bases that match TRBD1. CDR3 length: 14 amino acids. CDR1 and CDR2 from the germline V gene are DFQATT and SNEGSKA (reference sequence). V was clipped by 3 bases and J by 3 bases; unmatched bases: 4.

The J gene is TRBJ2-3, the V gene TRBV24-1, with TRBD1 as a possible D gene (5 bases). In germline, CDR1 is KGHDR, CDR2 SFDVKD. The CDR3 is 14 amino acids. Trimming removed 4 bases from V and 9 bases from J, with 16 bases in between. The CDR3 DNA sequence: TGTGCCACCAGTGACCCCGGACAATCATACACGCAGTATTTT. It is translated as CATSDPGQSYTQYF.

V usage is TRBV20-1 and J usage is TRBJ1-2; 12 bases line up with TRBD1. This CDR3 comprises 13 residues. From germline, CDR1 is DFQATT and CDR2 SNEGSKA (reference sequence). The CDR3 spells CSAGTGGGYGYTF. CDR3 DNA: TGCAGCGCCGGGACAGGGGGCGGCTATGGCTACACCTTC.

In regard to this clonotype: The DNA is left out, because the CDR3 cannot be placed on it with certainty; the CDR3 is given as TCRdb lists it. This rearrangement joins TRBV2 to TRBJ2-7; the table names TRBD1, a call not compared with the DNA. The CDR3 adds up to 18 amino acids, both ends counted. Germline V gives CDR1 SNHLY, CDR2 FYNNEI. CDR3 amino acids: CASSCTGNGGAFGSETYF.

The genes are TRBV7-2 and TRBJ2-3; 7 positions agree with TRBD2. The CDR3 is 15 residues long. Trimming took 5 bases from V and 5 from J; bases not matched to a gene: 10. The germline V gene encodes CDR1 SGHTA and CDR2 FQGNSA. The chain's CDR3 is CASSPSGALGDTQYF. The CDR3, as DNA: TGTGCCAGCAGCCCGAGCGGGGCCCTCGGAGATACGCAGTATTTT.

V usage is TRBV25-1 and J usage is TRBJ2-7; 11 bases match TRBD2. V lost 5 bases and J lost 3; bases outside the gene matches: 15. The length of the CDR3 is 18 residues. From germline, CDR1 is MGHDK and CDR2 SYGVNS. CDR3 sequence (DNA): TGTGCCAGCAGTTTAAACAGGGGAGGGACTAGCGGCATCTACGAGCAGTACTTC. Translating it yields CASSLNRGGTSGIYEQYF.

The V call is TRBV20-1, the J call TRBJ2-3, with D possibly matching TRBD2 (6 bases). Trimming took 6 bases from V and 4 from J, leaving 17 bases between them. Germline V gene lookup returns CDR1 DFQATT and CDR2 SNEGSKA (reference sequence). This CDR3 comprises 14 residues. CDR3 region: CSAMRGGGADTQYF. The CDR3 coding sequence is TGCAGTGCCATGCGGGGTGGCGGGGCAGATACGCAGTATTTT.

This clonotype showed up many times. The V and J genes are TRBV9 and TRBJ1-4; D perhaps matches TRBD1 (6 bases). The CDR3 is 14 residues long. The V end was cut by 0 bases, the J end by 4 bases, with 7 bases between. Germline assignment: CDR1 SGDLS and CDR2 YYNGEE. The CDR3 protein is CASSVGTVNEKLFF. Here the CDR3 DNA reads TGTGCCAGCAGCGTAGGGACAGTTAATGAAAAACTGTTTTTT.

This clonotype has only one observation. The chain uses TRBV6-5 and TRBJ1-1; unclear D gene. Trimming took 2 bases from V and 3 from J, leaving 10 bases between them. There are 14 residues in the CDR3. Looked up from germline, CDR1 is MNHEY and CDR2 is SVGAGI. CDR3 DNA: TGTGCCAGCAGTTACGTAACTGGGTACACTGAAGCTTTCTTT. It codes for CASSYVTGYTEAFF.